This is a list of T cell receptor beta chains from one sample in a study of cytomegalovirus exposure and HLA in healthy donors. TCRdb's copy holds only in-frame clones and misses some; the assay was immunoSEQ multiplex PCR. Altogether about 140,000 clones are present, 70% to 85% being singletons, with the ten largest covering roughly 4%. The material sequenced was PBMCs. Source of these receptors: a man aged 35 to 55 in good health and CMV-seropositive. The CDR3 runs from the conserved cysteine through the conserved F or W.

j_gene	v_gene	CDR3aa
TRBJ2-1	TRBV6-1	CASRAGGLNEQFF
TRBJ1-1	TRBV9	CASGRVNTEAFF
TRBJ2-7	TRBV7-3	CASSRTGHDEQYF
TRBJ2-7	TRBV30	CAWRRDQRGEQYF
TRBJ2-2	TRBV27	CASSLFSGGGRDTGELFF
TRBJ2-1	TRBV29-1	CSVEDRGSGVTEQFF
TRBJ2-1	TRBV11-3	CASSLRREGYNEQFF
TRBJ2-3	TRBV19	CASSIPRFRADTQYF
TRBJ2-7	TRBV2	CASGIRGYEQYF
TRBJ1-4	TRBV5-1	CASSTTGANEKLFF
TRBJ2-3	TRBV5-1	CASSGQGTDTQYF
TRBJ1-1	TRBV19	CASSEGPTEAFF
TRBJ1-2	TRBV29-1	CSVEATYGYTF